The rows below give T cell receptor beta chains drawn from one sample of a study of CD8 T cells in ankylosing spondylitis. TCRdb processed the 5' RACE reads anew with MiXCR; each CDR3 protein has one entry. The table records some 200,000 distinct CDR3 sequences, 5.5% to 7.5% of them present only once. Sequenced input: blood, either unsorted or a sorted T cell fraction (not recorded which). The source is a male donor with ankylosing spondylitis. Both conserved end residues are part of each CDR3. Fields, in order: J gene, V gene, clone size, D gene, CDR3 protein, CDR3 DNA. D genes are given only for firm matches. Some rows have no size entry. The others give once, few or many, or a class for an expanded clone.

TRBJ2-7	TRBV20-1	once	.	CSAGGKDYEQYF	TGCAGTGCTGGGGGGAAGGACTACGAGCAGTACTTC
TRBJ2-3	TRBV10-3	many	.	CAISKGERIRTDTQYF	TGTGCCATCAGTAAGGGAGAGCGGATACGCACAGATACGCAGTATTTT
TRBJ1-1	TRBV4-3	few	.	CASSQEGSGTEAFF	TGCGCCAGCAGCCAGGAGGGGTCGGGCACTGAAGCTTTCTTT
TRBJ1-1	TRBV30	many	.	CAWSVTDTEAFF	TGTGCCTGGAGTGTCACAGACACTGAAGCTTTCTTT
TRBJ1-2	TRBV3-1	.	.	CASSQVGTQSWGYTF	TGTGCCAGCAGCCAAGTTGGGACACAGTCGTGGGGCTACACCTTC
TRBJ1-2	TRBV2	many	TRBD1	CASSDTPPGGHGYTF	TGTGCCAGCAGCGACACCCCCCCAGGGGGCCACGGCTACACCTTC
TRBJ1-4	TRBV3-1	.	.	CASSQDRLETNEKLFF	TGTGCCAGCAGCCAAGATCGATTGGAAACTAATGAAAAACTGTTTTTT
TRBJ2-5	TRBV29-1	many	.	CSVPTQETQYF	TGCAGCGTCCCTACGCAAGAGACCCAGTACTTC
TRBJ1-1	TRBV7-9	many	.	CASRSDGVSEAFF	TGTGCCAGCAGATCAGACGGAGTCTCTGAAGCTTTCTTT
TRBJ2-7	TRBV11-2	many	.	CASSFHSSYEQYF	TGTGCCAGCAGCTTCCACTCCTCCTACGAGCAGTACTTC
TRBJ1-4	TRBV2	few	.	CASSEGKGRREKLFF	TGTGCCAGCAGTGAAGGAAAGGGGCGACGAGAAAAACTGTTTTTT
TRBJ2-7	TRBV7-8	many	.	CASSLGASSYEQYF	TGTGCCAGCAGCTTAGGCGCGAGCTCCTACGAGCAGTACTTC
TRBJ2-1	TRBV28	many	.	CASSARVFYNEQFF	TGTGCCAGCAGTGCCAGGGTCTTTTACAATGAGCAGTTCTTC
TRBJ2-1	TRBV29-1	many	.	CSVVMGGYEQFF	TGCAGCGTTGTTATGGGTGGCTATGAGCAGTTCTTC
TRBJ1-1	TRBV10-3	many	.	CAISEGNTEAFF	TGTGCCATCAGTGAGGGGAACACTGAAGCTTTCTTT
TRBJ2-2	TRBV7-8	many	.	CASSLPGGLNTGELFF	TGTGCCAGCAGCTTACCCGGGGGGCTCAACACCGGGGAGCTGTTTTTT
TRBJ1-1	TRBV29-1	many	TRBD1	CSVTGANTEAFF	TGCAGCGTCACAGGGGCGAACACTGAAGCTTTCTTT
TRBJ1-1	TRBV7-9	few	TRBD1	CASSKVQGATEAFF	TGTGCCAGCAGCAAAGTCCAGGGGGCAACTGAAGCTTTCTTT
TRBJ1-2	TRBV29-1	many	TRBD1	CSASGQGAYFDGYTF	TGCAGCGCCTCAGGACAGGGGGCGTATTTTGATGGCTACACCTTC
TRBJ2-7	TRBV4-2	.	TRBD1	CASSSGGEPYEQYF	TGTGCCAGCAGCTCAGGGGGAGAGCCCTACGAGCAGTACTTC
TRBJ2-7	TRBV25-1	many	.	CASSDNSGAFYEQYF	TGTGCCAGCAGTGATAATAGCGGAGCCTTCTACGAGCAGTACTTC
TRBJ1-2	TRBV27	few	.	CASSSLGGRANYGYTF	TGTGCCAGCAGTTCCCTTGGGGGCCGAGCTAACTATGGCTACACCTTC
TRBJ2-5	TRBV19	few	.	CASSPRDTRKETQYF	TGTGCCAGTAGTCCCCGGGACACCCGGAAGGAGACCCAGTACTTC
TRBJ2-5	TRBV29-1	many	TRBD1	CSVEAGTGETQYF	TGCAGCGTTGAGGCCGGGACAGGAGAGACCCAGTACTTC
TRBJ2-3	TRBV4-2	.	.	CASSQDSGVGDTQYF	TGTGCCAGCAGCCAAGATTCGGGAGTGGGAGATACGCAGTATTTT
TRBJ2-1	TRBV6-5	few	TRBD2	CASSYTSGRSNEQFF	TGTGCCAGCAGCTACACTAGCGGGAGATCGAATGAGCAGTTCTTC
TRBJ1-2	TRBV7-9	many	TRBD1	CASSPAGGGLANYGYTF	TGTGCCAGCAGCCCAGCTGGAGGGGGCCTAGCTAACTATGGCTACACCTTC
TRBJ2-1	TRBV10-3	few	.	CAISESAGGDASEQFF	TGTGCCATCAGTGAGTCTGCAGGGGGGGACGCGAGTGAGCAGTTCTTC
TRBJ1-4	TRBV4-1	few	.	CASSQNTVIGQLFF	TGCGCCAGCAGCCAAAACACCGTAATAGGACAACTGTTTTTT
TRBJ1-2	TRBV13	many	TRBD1	CASSPPSGGDGYTF	TGTGCCAGCAGCCCCCCCTCAGGGGGCGATGGCTACACCTTC
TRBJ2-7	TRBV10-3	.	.	CAARQGGSEQYF	TGTGCCGCTCGACAGGGAGGGTCCGAGCAGTACTTC
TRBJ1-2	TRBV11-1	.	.	CASSFRDGGYTF	TGTGCCAGCAGCTTTCGTGATGGGGGCTACACCTTC
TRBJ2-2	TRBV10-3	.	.	CAIGETSTGELFF	TGTGCCATCGGGGAGACTAGTACCGGGGAGCTGTTTTTT
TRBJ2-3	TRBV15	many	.	CATSRRLQDTQYF	TGTGCCACCAGCCGAAGACTGCAAGATACGCAGTATTTT
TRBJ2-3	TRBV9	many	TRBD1	CASSPGGDRPDTQYF	TGTGCCAGCAGCCCAGGGGGCGACCGCCCAGATACGCAGTATTTT
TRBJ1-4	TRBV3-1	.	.	CASSHLDRKLFF	TGTGCCAGCAGCCATTTAGATCGAAAACTGTTTTTT
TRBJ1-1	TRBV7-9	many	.	CASSQGRMNTEAFF	TGTGCCAGCAGCCAGGGACGGATGAACACTGAAGCTTTCTTT
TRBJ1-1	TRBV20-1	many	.	CSARGNTEAFF	TGCAGTGCTAGGGGGAACACTGAAGCTTTCTTT
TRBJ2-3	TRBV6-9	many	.	CASILGSEVSTDTQYF	TGTGCCAGTATCCTCGGCTCCGAAGTTAGCACAGATACGCAGTATTTT
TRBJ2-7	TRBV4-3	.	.	CASSPRSGHYEQYF	TGCGCCAGCAGTCCTCGATCGGGGCACTACGAGCAGTACTTC
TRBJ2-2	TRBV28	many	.	CASSLQANTGELFF	TGTGCCAGCAGTCTACAGGCGAACACCGGGGAGCTGTTTTTT
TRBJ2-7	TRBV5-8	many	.	CASSFRGLVEQYF	TGTGCCAGCAGCTTTCGGGGACTCGTAGAGCAGTACTTC
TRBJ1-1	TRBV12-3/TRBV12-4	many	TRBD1	CASSQTGGGTEAFF	TGTGCCAGCAGTCAGACAGGGGGCGGCACTGAAGCTTTCTTT
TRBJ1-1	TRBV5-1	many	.	CASSLDRVNLEAFF	TGCGCCAGCAGCTTGGACAGGGTGAACCTAGAAGCTTTCTTT
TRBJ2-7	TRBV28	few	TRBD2	CASSLARLAGSYEQYF	TGTGCCAGCAGTTTGGCTCGGCTAGCGGGATCCTACGAGCAGTACTTC
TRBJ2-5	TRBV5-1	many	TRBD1	CASSLTGDQETQYF	TGCGCCAGCAGCTTGACAGGGGACCAAGAGACCCAGTACTTC
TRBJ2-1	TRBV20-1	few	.	CSAIKLPSERAYNEQFF	TGCAGTGCGATCAAACTACCTAGCGAGAGGGCCTACAATGAGCAGTTCTTC